This TCR beta chain was recovered during a study of blood T cell repertoires in COVID-19. Study at large: Collection of acute and convalescent COVID-19 samples took place in the United States, Italy and Spain. PBMCs, B-cell-depleted T cells, or T cells were the source of the cDNA or gDNA that made up the material.

The J segment lost 5 bases and the V segment lost 0 bases, leaving 9 bases of the junction unmatched. Germline V CDR1 and CDR2: SQVTM, ANQGSEA. The CDR3 has 15 amino acids. TCRdb keeps only in-frame clones here, not all; method: immunoSEQ multiplex PCR. Of approximately 190,000 clones listed, under 85% were seen once; the top ten hold 5.5% to 7.5%. This chain uses TRBV29-1 with TRBJ2-7, with 8 bases aligning to TRBD1. This receptor was identified in a woman aged 40 to 50 with acute or convalescent COVID-19. Material for sequencing was peripheral blood. The CDR3 here is CSVEDIEAGGNEQYF. The CDR3 DNA is TGCAGCGTTGAAGATATCGAGGCAGGGGGCAACGAGCAGTACTTC.